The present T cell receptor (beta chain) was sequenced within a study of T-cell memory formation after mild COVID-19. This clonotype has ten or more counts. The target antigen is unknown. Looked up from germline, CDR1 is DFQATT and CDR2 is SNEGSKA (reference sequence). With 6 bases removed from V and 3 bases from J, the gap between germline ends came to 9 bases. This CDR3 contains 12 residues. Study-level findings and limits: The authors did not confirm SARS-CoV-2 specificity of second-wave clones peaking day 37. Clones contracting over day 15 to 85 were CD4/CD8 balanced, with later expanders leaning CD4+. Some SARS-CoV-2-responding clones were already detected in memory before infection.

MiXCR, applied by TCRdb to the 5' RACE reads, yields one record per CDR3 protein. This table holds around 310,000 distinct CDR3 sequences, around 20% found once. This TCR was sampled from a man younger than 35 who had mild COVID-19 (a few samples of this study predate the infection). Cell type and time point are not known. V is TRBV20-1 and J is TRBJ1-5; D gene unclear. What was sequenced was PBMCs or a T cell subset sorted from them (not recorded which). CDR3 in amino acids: CSATFTNQPQHF. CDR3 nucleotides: TGCAGTGCCACATTTACCAATCAGCCCCAGCATTTT.